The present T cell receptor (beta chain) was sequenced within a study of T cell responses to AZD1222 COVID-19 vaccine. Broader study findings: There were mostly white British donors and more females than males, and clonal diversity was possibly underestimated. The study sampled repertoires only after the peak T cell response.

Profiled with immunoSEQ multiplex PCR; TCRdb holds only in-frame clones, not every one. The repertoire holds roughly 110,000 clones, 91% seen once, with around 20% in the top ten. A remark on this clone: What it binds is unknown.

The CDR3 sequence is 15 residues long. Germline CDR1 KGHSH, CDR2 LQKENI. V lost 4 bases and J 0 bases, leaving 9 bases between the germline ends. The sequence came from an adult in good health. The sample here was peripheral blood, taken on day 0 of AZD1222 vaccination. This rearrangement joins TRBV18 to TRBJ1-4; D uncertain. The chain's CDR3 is CASSRTVATNEKLFF. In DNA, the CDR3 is TGTGCCAGCTCACGGACGGTTGCAACTAATGAAAAACTGTTTTTT.